This TCR beta chain was sequenced during a study of CD8 T cells in Susac syndrome. The authors reverse transcribed 0.5 to 1 ug RNA with random hexamers. Amplification of TCR beta CDR3 spanned 54 Vbeta and 13 Jbeta via immunoSEQ multiplex PCR. Each CDR3 protein is one row after TCRdb ran MiXCR on the immunoSEQ multiplex PCR reads. The data show 150,000 to 200,000 distinct CDR3 sequences, around 94% seen once. CD8+ and CD4+ T cells from blood underwent TCR beta sequencing. Concerning this clonotype: The antigen remains unidentified.

The study, taken as a whole, reports: By the study's own acknowledgment, its TCR sequencing and HLA analysis included relatively few individuals.

This CDR3 has 12 amino acids. The germline CDR1 and CDR2 sequences are SGHTA and FQGNSA. The ends were cut back, 5 bases at V and 7 bases at J, with 12 bases in the middle. This rearrangement joins TRBV7-2 to TRBJ2-7, with D unresolved. Sequenced material: CD4+ T cells from PBMCs. This sequence originates from a human donor in good health. CDR3 sequence reads: CASSLGLGEQYF. CDR3 DNA: TGTGCCAGCAGCCTAGGTCTGGGTGAGCAGTACTTC.